This T cell receptor (beta chain) stems from a study of early T cells in non-severe SARS-CoV-2 infection. Study background: The chains were unpaired, and the sequenced material was bulk RNA from unsorted whole blood.

MiXCR, applied by TCRdb to the 5' RACE reads, yields one record per CDR3 protein. The sample gives 75,000 to 100,000 distinct CDR3 sequences, about 15% of which show up once; roughly 1.2% is in the top ten. This clonotype was seen a few times. What was sequenced was whole blood. The receptor comes from an adult who was a healthcare worker with PCR-confirmed SARS-CoV-2 infection or an uninfected control (not recorded which).

The CDR3 spells CASSVPYGEQYF. The CDR3 nucleotides are TGTGCCAGCAGTGTACCGTATGGCGAGCAGTACTTC. This chain links TRBV6-5 with TRBJ2-7, with D uncertain. The CDR3 covers 12 residues. The V and J ends lost 5 bases and 6 bases respectively, with 11 bases between them. CDR1 MNHEY and CDR2 SVGAGI come from the germline V gene.